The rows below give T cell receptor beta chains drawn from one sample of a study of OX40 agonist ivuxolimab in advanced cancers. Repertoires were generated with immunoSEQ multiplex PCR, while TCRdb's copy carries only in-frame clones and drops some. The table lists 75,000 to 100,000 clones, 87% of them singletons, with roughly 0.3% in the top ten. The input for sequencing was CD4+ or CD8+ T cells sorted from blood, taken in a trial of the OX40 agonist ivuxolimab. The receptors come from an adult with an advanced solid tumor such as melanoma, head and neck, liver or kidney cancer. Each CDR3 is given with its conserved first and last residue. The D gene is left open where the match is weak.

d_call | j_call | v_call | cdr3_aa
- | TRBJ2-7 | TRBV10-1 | CASRGTSSSYEQYF
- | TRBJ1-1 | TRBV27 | CASSFRADIEAFF
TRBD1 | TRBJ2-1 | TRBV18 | CASSPGQGAYEQFF
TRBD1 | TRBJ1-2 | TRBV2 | CASRVRQGHGYTF
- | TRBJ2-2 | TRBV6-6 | CASSYSRGTGELFF
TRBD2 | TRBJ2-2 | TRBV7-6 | CASSRTSGSTAGELFF
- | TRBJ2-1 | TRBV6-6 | CASRTGTPVYNEQFF
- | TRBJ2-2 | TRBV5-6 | CASSLSDTGELFF
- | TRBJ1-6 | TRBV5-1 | CASSLEQRANSPLHF
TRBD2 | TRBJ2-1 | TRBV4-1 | CASSQSGLVRSYNEQFF
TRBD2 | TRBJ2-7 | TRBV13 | CASSFKRGGSYEQYF
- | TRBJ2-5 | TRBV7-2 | CASSLGPRQETQYF
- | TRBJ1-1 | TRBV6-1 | CASSEGPTGLNTEAFF
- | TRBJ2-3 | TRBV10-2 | CASSEIGGYTDTQYF
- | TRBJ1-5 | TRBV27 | CASSLRDLGNQPQHF
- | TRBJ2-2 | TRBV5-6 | CASSLVSGLGFAGELFF
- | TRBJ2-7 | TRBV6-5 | CASSASTVSYEQYF
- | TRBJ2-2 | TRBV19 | CASTRLDRDTGELFF
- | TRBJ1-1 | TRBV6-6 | CASSGGTGTEAFF
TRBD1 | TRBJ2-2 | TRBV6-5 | CASSKTGGFTGELFF
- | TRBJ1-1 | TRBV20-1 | CSAPVHTEAFF
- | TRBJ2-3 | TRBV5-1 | CASSLQGSPSTDTQYF
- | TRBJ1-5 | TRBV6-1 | CASSERATVSNQPQHF
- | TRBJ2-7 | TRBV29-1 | CSAVGTTYEQYF
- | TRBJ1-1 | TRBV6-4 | CASSDQSGGNTEAFF
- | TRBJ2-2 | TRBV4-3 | CASSQDRGQGDTGELFF
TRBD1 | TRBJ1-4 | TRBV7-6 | CASSFYPRTGGEKLFF
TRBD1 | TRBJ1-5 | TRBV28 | CASSPIGTGGNQPQHF
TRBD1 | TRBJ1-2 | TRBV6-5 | CASSYALTGNYGYTF
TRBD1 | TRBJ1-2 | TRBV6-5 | CASTQTPRQGSLF
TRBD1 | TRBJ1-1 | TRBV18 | CASSLIGQGDTEAFF
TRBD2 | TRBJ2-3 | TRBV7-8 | CASSQVAKAGASDTQYF
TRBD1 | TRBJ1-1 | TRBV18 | CASSLRTGNTEAFF
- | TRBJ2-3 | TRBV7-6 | CASSSQAAAGNTQYF
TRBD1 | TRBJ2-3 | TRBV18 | CASSPGTGSTDTQYF
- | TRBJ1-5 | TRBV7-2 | CASSLVLLNGNQPQHF
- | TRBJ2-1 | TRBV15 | CATSRDRGGHYNEQFF
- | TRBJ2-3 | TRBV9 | CASSVIASTDTQYF
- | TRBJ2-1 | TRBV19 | CASSIRDEQFF
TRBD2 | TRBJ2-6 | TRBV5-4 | CASRMQGGSNVLTF
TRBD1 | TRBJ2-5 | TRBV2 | CASGRQGRWETQYF
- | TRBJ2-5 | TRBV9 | CASSWGAEETQYF
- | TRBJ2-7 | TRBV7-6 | CASSSNFGAYEQYF
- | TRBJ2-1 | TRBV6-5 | CASTPSGARYNEQFF
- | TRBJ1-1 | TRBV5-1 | CASSVDRNTEAFF